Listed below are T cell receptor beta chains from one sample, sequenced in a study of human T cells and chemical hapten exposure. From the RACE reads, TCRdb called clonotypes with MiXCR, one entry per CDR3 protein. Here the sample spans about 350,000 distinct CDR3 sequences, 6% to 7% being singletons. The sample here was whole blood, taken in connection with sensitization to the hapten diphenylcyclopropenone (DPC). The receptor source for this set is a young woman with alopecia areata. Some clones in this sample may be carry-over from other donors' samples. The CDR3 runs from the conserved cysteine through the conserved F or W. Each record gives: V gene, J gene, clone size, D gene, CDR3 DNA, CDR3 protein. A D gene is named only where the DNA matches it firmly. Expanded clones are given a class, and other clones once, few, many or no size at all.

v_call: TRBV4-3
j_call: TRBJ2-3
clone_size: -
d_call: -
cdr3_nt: TGCGCCAGCAGCCAAGGTGGATGGGGTAGCTCTTCCACAGATACGCAGTATTTT
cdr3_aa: CASSQGGWGSSSTDTQYF

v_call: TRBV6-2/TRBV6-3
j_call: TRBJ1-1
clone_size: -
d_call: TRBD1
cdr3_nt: TGTGCCAGCAGTTCCGCGGGACAGGGCTTTAAGAACACTGAAGCTTTCTTT
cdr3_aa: CASSSAGQGFKNTEAFF

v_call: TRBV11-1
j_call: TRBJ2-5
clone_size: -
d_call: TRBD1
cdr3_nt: TGTGCCAGCAGCCCAAACCTGGGACAGGGACGACCGTACTTC
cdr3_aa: CASSPNLGQGRPYF

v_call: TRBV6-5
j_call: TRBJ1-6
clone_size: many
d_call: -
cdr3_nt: TGTGCCAGCAGACGAGCCCGACAGGCCCATAATTCACCCCTCCACTTT
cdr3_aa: CASRRARQAHNSPLHF

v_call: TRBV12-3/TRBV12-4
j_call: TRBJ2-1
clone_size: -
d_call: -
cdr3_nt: TGTGCCAGCAGACCTTTTCCGGGGGACAATGAGCAGTTCTTC
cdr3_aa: CASRPFPGDNEQFF

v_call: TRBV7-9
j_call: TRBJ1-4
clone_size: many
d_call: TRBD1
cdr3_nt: TGTGCCAGCAGCCCCGGACAGGGGGACGATGAAAAACTGTTTTTT
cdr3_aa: CASSPGQGDDEKLFF

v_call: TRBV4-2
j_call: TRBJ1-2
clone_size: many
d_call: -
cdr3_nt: TGTGCCAGCAGCCAAGGCATTGGGGCCCAAGAAGGCTATGGCTACACCTTC
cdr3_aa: CASSQGIGAQEGYGYTF

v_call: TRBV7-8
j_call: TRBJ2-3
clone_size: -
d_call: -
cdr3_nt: TGTGCCAGCTTTCGGTCCGGTGACACAGATACGCAGTATTTT
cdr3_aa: CASFRSGDTDTQYF

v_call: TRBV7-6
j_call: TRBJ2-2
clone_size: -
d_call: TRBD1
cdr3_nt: TGTGCCAGCCGGGACAGGGTTGACGGGGAGCTGTTTTTT
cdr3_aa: CASRDRVDGELFF

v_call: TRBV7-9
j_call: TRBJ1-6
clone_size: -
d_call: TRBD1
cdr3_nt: TGTGCCAGCAGCTCCGGGGACAGGAGGAATTCACCCCTCCACTTT
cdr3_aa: CASSSGDRRNSPLHF

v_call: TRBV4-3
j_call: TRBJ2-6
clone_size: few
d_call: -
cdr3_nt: TGCGCCAGCAGCCAAGGGGGCAGTAACTCTGGGGCCAACGTCCTGACTTTC
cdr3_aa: CASSQGGSNSGANVLTF

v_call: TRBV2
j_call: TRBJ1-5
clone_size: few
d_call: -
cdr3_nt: TGTGCCAGCGGAGACTGGGGCAATCAGCCCCAGCATTTT
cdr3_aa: CASGDWGNQPQHF

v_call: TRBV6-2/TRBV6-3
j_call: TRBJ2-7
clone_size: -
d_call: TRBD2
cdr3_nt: TGTGCCAGCAGCCGAACCCAAACACGGGAGGGCGTCGAGCAGTACTTC
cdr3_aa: CASSRTQTREGVEQYF

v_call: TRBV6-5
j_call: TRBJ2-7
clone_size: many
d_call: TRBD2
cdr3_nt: TGTGCCAGCAGCTCGGGGGGGACATACTCCTACGAGCAGTACTTC
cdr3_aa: CASSSGGTYSYEQYF

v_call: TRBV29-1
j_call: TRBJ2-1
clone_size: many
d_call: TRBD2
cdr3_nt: TGCAGCGTTGAAGGAACTAGCGGGGGGGCTAATATCGATGAGCAGTTCTTC
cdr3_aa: CSVEGTSGGANIDEQFF

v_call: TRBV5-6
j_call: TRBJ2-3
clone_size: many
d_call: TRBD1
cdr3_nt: TGTGCCAGCAGCTTGTTGGGACAGCCCACAGATACGCAGTATTTT
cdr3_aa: CASSLLGQPTDTQYF

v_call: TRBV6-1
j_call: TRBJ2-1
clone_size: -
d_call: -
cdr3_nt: TGTGCCAGCAGTGTAGGCCAAGAGGGCAATGAGCAGTTCTTC
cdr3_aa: CASSVGQEGNEQFF

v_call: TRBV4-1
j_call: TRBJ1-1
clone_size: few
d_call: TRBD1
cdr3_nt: TGCGCCTCAGCTGGTGGGAGGGGGCTTGAAGCTTTCTTT
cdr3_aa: CASAGGRGLEAFF

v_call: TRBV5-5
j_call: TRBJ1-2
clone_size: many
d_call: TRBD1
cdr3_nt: TGTGCCAGCAGCTTGGTGTTGGCAGGGGGTAACTATGGCTACACCTTC
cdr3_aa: CASSLVLAGGNYGYTF

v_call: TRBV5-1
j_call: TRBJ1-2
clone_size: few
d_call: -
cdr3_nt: TGCGCCAGCAGCCTTCGACAGGACGCTAACTATGGCTACACCTTC
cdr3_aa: CASSLRQDANYGYTF

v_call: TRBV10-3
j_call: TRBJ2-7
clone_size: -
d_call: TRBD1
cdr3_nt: TGTGCCATCAGGACCGGGACAGGGGTCTACGAGCAGTACTTC
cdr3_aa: CAIRTGTGVYEQYF

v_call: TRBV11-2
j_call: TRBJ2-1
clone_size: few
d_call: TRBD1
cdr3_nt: TGTGCCAGCAGCTTAGTTTTTGGGACAGCCTACAATGAGCAGTTCTTC
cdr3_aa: CASSLVFGTAYNEQFF

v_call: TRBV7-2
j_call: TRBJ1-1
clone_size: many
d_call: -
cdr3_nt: TGTGCCAGCAGCACAAGAGTTAACACTGAAGCTTTCTTT
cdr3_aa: CASSTRVNTEAFF

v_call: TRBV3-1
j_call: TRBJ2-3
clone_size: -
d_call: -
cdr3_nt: TGTGCCAGCAGCCAAGATTCGGCCGGGACTTCACATTTT
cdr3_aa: CASSQDSAGTSHF

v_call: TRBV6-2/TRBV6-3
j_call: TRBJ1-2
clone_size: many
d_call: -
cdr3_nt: TGTGCCAGCGCTACAGGATCTCACGACCTGCCTTACACCTTC
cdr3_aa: CASATGSHDLPYTF

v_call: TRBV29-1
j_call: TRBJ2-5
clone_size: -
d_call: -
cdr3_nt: TGCAGCGTGGAAGGGGAGGAAGAGACCCAGTACTTC
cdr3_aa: CSVEGEEETQYF

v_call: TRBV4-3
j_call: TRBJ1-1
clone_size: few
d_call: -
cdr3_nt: TGCGCCAGCAGCCAAGGCCAGACGGACGATGAAGCTTTCTTT
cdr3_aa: CASSQGQTDDEAFF

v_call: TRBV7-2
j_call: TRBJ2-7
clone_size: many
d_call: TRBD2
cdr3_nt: TGTGCCAGCAGCTTAGAAGCGGGGGGACCGAAGTACTTC
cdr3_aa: CASSLEAGGPKYF

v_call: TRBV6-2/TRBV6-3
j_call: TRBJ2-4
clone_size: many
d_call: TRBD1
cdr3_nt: TGTGCCAGCAGACAGGGGCCCGCCAAAAACATTCAGTACTTC
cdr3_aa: CASRQGPAKNIQYF

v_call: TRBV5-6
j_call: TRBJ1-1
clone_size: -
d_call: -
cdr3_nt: TGTGCCAGCAGCTTGGAGGTGTGGGGGTTTCAAGCTTTCTTT
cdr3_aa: CASSLEVWGFQAFF

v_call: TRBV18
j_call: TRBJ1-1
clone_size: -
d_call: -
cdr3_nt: TGTGCCAGCTCACCGAGAGGGACGACGAACACTGAAGCTTTCTTT
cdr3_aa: CASSPRGTTNTEAFF

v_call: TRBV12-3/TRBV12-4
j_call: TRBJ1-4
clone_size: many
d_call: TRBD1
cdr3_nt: TGTGCCAGCAGTTCTACAGGGGTTGAAAAACTGTTTTTT
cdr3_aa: CASSSTGVEKLFF

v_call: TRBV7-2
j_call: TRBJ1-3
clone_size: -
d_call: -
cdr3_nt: TGTGCCAGCAGCTTCGTTAGCACATGGTCGTTGCAAAACACCATATATTTT
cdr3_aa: CASSFVSTWSLQNTIYF

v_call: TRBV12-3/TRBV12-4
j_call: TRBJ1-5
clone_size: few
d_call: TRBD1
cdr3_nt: TGTGCCAGCAGCCATGGACAGGGTTTAAATCAGCCCCAGCATTTT
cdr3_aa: CASSHGQGLNQPQHF

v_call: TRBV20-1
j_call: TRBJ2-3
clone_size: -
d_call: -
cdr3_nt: TGCAGTGCTAGAGAACCTGAGTACAGGCGCTACACAGATACGCAGTATTTT
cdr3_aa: CSAREPEYRRYTDTQYF

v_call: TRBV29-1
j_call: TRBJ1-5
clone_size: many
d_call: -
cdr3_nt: TGCAGATGCCGAGCGAGTGGGGGGTCCCGGGACGGTATCAATCAGCCCCAGCATTTT
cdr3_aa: CRCRASGGSRDGINQPQHF

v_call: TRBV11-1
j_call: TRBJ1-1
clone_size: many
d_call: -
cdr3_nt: TGTGCCAGCACCTTTTCACCAGGGCGAAACACTGAAGCTTTCTTT
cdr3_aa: CASTFSPGRNTEAFF

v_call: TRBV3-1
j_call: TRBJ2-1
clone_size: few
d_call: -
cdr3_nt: TGTGCCAGCAGCCAGTCTGGCAATGAGCAGTTCTTC
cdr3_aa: CASSQSGNEQFF

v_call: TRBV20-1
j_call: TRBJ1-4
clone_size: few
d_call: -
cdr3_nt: TGCAGTGCAGGCTCGATTGAAAAACTGTTTTTT
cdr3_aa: CSAGSIEKLFF

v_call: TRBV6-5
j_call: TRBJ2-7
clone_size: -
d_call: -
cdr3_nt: TGTGCCAGCAGATACCGCTACGAGCAGTACTTC
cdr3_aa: CASRYRYEQYF

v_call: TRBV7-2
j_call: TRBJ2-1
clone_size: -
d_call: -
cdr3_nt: TGTGCCAGCAGCTTATTTTACTTTGTCAGCGGCGATGAGCAGTTCTTC
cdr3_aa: CASSLFYFVSGDEQFF

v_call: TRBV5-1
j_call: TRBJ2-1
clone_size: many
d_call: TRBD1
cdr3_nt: TGCGCCAGCAGCTCCACCGGGACAGGAGACAATGAGCAGTTCTTC
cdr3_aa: CASSSTGTGDNEQFF

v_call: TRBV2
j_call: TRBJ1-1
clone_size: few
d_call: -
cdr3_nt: TGTGCCAGCAGTGACAGACTACTGAACACTGAAGCTTTCTTT
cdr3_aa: CASSDRLLNTEAFF

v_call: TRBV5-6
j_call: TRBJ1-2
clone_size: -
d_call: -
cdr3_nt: TGTGCCAGCAGCTCGATGCAGGACCGACACGGCTACACCTTC
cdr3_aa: CASSSMQDRHGYTF

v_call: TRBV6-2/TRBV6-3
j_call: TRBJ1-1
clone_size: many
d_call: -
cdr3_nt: TGTGCCAGCAGCCGGATGGGAGGCACTGAAGCTTTCTTT
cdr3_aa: CASSRMGGTEAFF

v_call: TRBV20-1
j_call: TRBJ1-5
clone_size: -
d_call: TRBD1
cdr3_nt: TGCAGTGCTAGTTTGACAGGGGCCGGCAATCAGCCCCAGCATTTT
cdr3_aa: CSASLTGAGNQPQHF

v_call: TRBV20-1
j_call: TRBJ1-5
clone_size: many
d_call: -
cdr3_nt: TGCAGTGCTAGAGACCCAGAGGGCAATCAGCCCCAGCATTTT
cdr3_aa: CSARDPEGNQPQHF

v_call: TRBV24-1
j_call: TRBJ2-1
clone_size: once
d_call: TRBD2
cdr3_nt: TGTGCCACCAGTGATGCCGGGACTAGCGGGGACAATGAGCAGTTCTTC
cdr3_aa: CATSDAGTSGDNEQFF